A single sample gave rise to the 3 T cell receptor beta chains below, sequenced in a study of neurological immune-mediated disorders. TCRdb fed the 5' RACE reads into MiXCR, producing one record per CDR3 protein. This sample has about 79,000 distinct CDR3 sequences, with roughly 15% found just once. The sample consisted of PBMCs. These receptors were collected from a woman between 50 and 59 years old in good health.

This clonotype was found many times. V and J are TRBV5-1 and TRBJ1-5; D gene unclear. The CDR3 has 13 amino acids. V lost 4 bases to trimming and J lost 4 bases, with 9 bases between them. Looked up from germline, CDR1 is SGHRS and CDR2 is YFSETQ. The CDR3 loop reads CASSAGQNQPQHF. CDR3 in DNA: TGCGCCAGCAGCGCCGGTCAGAATCAGCCCCAGCATTTT.

This clonotype was counted ten times or more. The chain carries TRBV3-1 and TRBJ2-1; a possible D gene is TRBD1 (6 bases). The germline CDR1 and CDR2 sequences are LGHDT and YNNKEL (reference sequence). V shed 2 bases and J shed 7 bases, with 12 bases lying between them. This CDR3 comprises 14 residues. Written as DNA, the CDR3 is TGTGCCAGCAGCCAAACCCACAGGGATAATGAGCAGTTCTTC. Encoded protein: CASSQTHRDNEQFF.

V is TRBV28 and J is TRBJ2-7; no firm D call. V lost 6 bases, J lost 4 bases, and 16 bases lay in between. Germline V gene sequence: CDR1 MDHEN, CDR2 SYDVKM. This CDR3 has 14 residues. CDR3 coding DNA: TGTGCCAGCAGCCTCGTGGTTAGGGCGTACGAGCAGTACTTC. Residues: CASSLVVRAYEQYF.